This entry is about one T cell receptor (beta chain). The table lists this clone with a count of one. Which antigen it targets is not known. Base qualities are not provided; no much larger clone lies one nucleotide away. In the prospective study, participants were roughly 18 to 100 years old, resided in about two dozen geographic areas of the United States, and were enrolled through a virtual design. In the prospective study, participants were assigned to cohorts based on the clinical history participants reported in a screening survey and a study questionnaire. Recovered participants in ImmuneRACE Cohort 3 were defined as having two consecutive negative NP/OP PCR tests, clearance from a healthcare professional, or resolution of symptoms. In the prospective study, mobile phlebotomists collected whole blood, serum and a nasopharyngeal or oropharyngeal swab from each participant. Participants in the prospective study had the option to provide additional blood draws and questionnaires over a roughly two-month period. Before DNA extraction, prospective study blood samples were shipped either frozen or at room temperature.

The sample belongs to a study of blood T cell repertoires in COVID-19 (TCRdb year 2020). As for the study more broadly: Samples covering the acute and convalescent phases of COVID-19 were provided by collaborators in the United States, Italy and Spain. The prospective study material was composed of cDNA or gDNA derived from T cells, B-cell-depleted T cells, or PBMCs. Deeply sampled blood TCRbeta repertoires from subjects exposed to, actively infected with, or recovered from COVID-19 were included in the dataset. The repertoires were made available in a free public database intended to serve as a resource for research on the immune response to SARS-CoV-2. The samples were drawn from two sources: the first 160 participants of the ongoing ImmuneRACE study, and about 1,300 subjects contributed by 6 global collaborators. A de-identified subject ID, COVID-19 status, age in years and sex were almost always included in the sample metadata. Where HLA class I and class II types were available, the types were taken from metadata supplied by the sample provider, not from assay-based typing. Overall study results and their limits: The quantity of clinical and demographic metadata differed by source and by participant and was supplied without curation.

TCRbeta CDR3 regions were amplified from genomic DNA by means of the immunoSEQ Assay, a bias-controlled multiplex PCR. The original pipeline was this. Within the assay, amplification of reference gene primers was used to estimate how many nucleated cells each sample contained. Sequence reads were collapsed and filtered to measure the absolute abundance of every unique TCRbeta CDR3 rearrangement. For each sample, productive Simpson clonality was calculated as the square root of Simpson's diversity index across productive rearrangements. Sourced from immuneACCESS, this table was stored by TCRdb with only in-frame sequences that have V and J called. A share of the clones is absent; for the studies checked, an unresolved V gene accounts for under half, and the remainder has no known explanation. D and trimming come from the DNA, and the V and J calls and clone size come from that table. Counted in this sample were about 320,000 clones; about nine tenths of them appeared once. The ten largest clones take up about 8.9% of the sample.

Source material: PBMCs or T cells enriched from blood (not recorded which). This sequence originates from a woman aged 18-30 years who had recovered from COVID-19.

The nucleotide sequence reads TGTGCCACCCGGACTAGCGGGAGGGCCGAGAGCTACAATGAGCAGTTCTTC. This gives the protein CATRTSGRAESYNEQFF. The sequence is built from TRBV13 and TRBJ2-1, and 15 junctional nucleotides match TRBD2. The germline V gene encodes CDR1 PRHDT and CDR2 FYEKMQ (reference sequence). From the cysteine through the phenylalanine, the CDR3 covers 17 amino acids. The DNA shown is the 51-base CDR3, in frame from base 1. V trim: 10 bases; J trim: 3 bases; unmatched bases: 10.